These 22 T cell receptor beta chains were sequenced from one sample in a study of identical twins. MiXCR, applied by TCRdb to the 5' RACE reads, yields one record per CDR3 protein. The sample includes 450,000 to 600,000 distinct CDR3 sequences, 20% to 25% seen only once; the top ten take more than 0.4%. This same sample was also taken into another study, of yellow fever vaccine responses in identical twins.

Sequences were obtained from CD4+ T cells sorted from blood. All receptors derive from a woman between 18 and 29 years old in good health.

This clonotype was seen a handful of times. The chain carries TRBV7-3 and TRBJ2-3, with 11 bases identical to TRBD2. The CDR3 is made up of 15 amino acids. The V gene end was trimmed by 3 bases and the J gene end by 4 bases; junction bases not matched to a gene: 3. The germline V gene has CDR1 SGHTA and CDR2 FQGTGA. The CDR3 DNA sequence: TGTGCCAGCAGCTTGACTAGCGGGAAATCAGATACGCAGTATTTT. It codes for CASSLTSGKSDTQYF.

The chain has TRBV15 and TRBJ2-7; unclear D gene. Germline values: CDR1 LNHNV, CDR2 YYDKDF (reference sequence). V was cut by 5 bases and J by 0 bases, with 8 bases left in between. The CDR3 runs 13 residues. The CDR3 region is CATSARYSYEQYF. The CDR3 bases are TGTGCCACCAGCGCCAGGTACTCCTACGAGCAGTACTTC.

The chain has TRBV5-1 and TRBJ1-6; D gene uncertain. Trimming took 2 bases from V and 9 from J, leaving 6 bases between them. CDR1 and CDR2 (germline): SGHRS, YFSETQ. CDR3 length: 12 residues. CDR3 sequence reads: CASSFTGSPLHF. In nucleotides, the CDR3 is TGCGCCAGCAGCTTTACGGGTTCACCCCTCCACTTT.

A few counts support this clonotype. This rearrangement joins TRBV5-1 to TRBJ2-7; 7 positions agree with TRBD1. CDR1 is SGHRS and CDR2 is YFSETQ in the germline V gene. V dropped 0 bases and J dropped 1; count of bases not matched to a gene: 4. This CDR3 is built from 15 residues. DNA of the CDR3: TGCGCCAGCAGCTTGGATGGGACAGCATCCTACGAGCAGTACGTC. It codes for CASSLDGTASYEQYV.

The chain joins TRBV24-1 to TRBJ2-5; TRBD2 aligns across 14 bases. Germline CDR1 is KGHDR and CDR2 is SFDVKD. This CDR3 comprises 17 residues. V shed 3 bases and J 2 bases; nucleotides not matched to a gene: 4. The CDR3 DNA reads TGTGCCACCAGTGATGGGACTAGCGGGAGAGTACAAGAGACCCAGTACTTC. It translates to CATSDGTSGRVQETQYF.

V and J are TRBV3-1 and TRBJ1-5, with a possible D match to TRBD1 (5 bases). CDR3 size: 15 residues. V shed 3 bases and J shed 4 bases, with 13 bases lying between them. Germline-derived CDR1 and CDR2 are LGHDT and YNNKEL (reference sequence). This CDR3 reads CASSQGPLGNQPQHF. The CDR3, as DNA: TGTGCCAGCAGCCAGGGACCCCTCGGGAATCAGCCCCAGCATTTT.

This clonotype was detected a few times. The genes are TRBV9 and TRBJ2-2; no definite D call. The CDR3 has 16 residues. Deletions cut 0 bases from V and 6 bases from J, with 15 bases between. The germline V gene encodes CDR1 SGDLS and CDR2 YYNGEE. The DNA of the CDR3 is TGTGCCAGCAGCGTAGCTGTACTCCCCGGCTCCGGGGAGCTGTTTTTT. It translates to CASSVAVLPGSGELFF.

This clonotype was seen more than once but under ten times. The chain employs TRBV7-8 and TRBJ2-1; D remains ambiguous. V dropped 2 bases and J dropped 0 bases, with 8 bases sitting between them. CDR3 length: 15 amino acids. Germline CDR1 is SGHVS and CDR2 is FQNEAQ. The CDR3 is CASSLPRTSYNEQFF. The CDR3 DNA is TGTGCCAGCAGCTTACCCCGGACCTCCTACAATGAGCAGTTCTTC.

The chain has TRBV5-1 and TRBJ1-1, with unresolved D. Germline CDR1 SGHRS, CDR2 YFSETQ. The CDR3 is made up of 15 amino acids. Trimming removed 2 bases from V and 1 base from J, with 12 bases in between. Here the CDR3 reads CASSFGGQPNTEAFF. The CDR3 coding sequence is TGCGCCAGCAGCTTCGGAGGGCAGCCGAACACTGAAGCTTTCTTT.

The chain recombines TRBV9 with TRBJ2-3; D is perhaps TRBD2 (5 bases). The germline V gene has CDR1 SGDLS and CDR2 YYNGEE. The V and J ends lost 3 bases and 1 base respectively, with 18 bases between them. The length of the CDR3 is 17 residues. CDR3 sequence reads: CASSEPRLSPGTDTQYF. The CDR3 region has the DNA TGTGCCAGCAGCGAACCGCGACTATCCCCAGGCACAGATACGCAGTATTTT.

CDR3 sequence (DNA): TGTGCCAGCAGCTCAACAGGGGCAGGTCTGGCCCTCCACTTT. Its protein is CASSSTGAGLALHF. The chain uses TRBV11-2 and TRBJ1-6; 7 bases map to TRBD1. The CDR3 is made up of 14 amino acids. The germline V gene has CDR1 SGHAT and CDR2 FQNNGV. Trimming cost V 4 bases and J 14 bases; bases outside gene matches: 11.

This clonotype was counted a few times. V is TRBV7-3 and J is TRBJ2-1, with 11 bases fitting TRBD2. Germline CDR1 is SGHTA and CDR2 is FQGTGA. This CDR3 has 15 residues. Germline trimming cut 5 bases from V and 8 bases from J; bases unmatched to any gene: 8. CDR3 sequence reads: CASSTSGSSGHEQFF. In DNA form, the CDR3 reads TGTGCCAGCAGCACTAGCGGGAGTAGCGGCCATGAGCAGTTCTTC.

The J gene is TRBJ2-5, the V gene TRBV10-3, with D possibly matching TRBD1 (6 bases). Germline V gene lookup returns CDR1 ENHRY and CDR2 SYGVKD. The CDR3 sequence is 15 residues long. The V end lost 3 bases, the J end lost 4 bases, and 15 bases lay between the germline ends. The CDR3 DNA is TGTGCCATCAGTGATGGGCAGGGGCGCGGAGAGACCCAGTACTTC. It translates to CAISDGQGRGETQYF.

This clonotype was picked up a small number of times. This chain uses TRBV3-1 with TRBJ2-1; D is possibly TRBD2 (6 bases). CDR1 is LGHDT, CDR2 YNNKEL, per germline (reference sequence). The germline V and J ends were trimmed by 3 bases and 15 bases, with 15 bases remaining between them. This CDR3 has 12 residues. This CDR3 reads CASSHSRDSLFF. In DNA, the CDR3 is TGTGCCAGCAGCCATTCCCGGGACTCTCTGTTCTTC.

The rearrangement links TRBV9 to TRBJ2-1, with 11 bases matching TRBD2. V lost 0 bases, J lost 8 bases, and 13 bases stayed unmatched. The CDR3 contains 18 residues. Germline CDR1 reads SGDLS; CDR2 reads YYNGEE. The CDR3 here is CASSVGSSGRAVKDEQFF. The CDR3 DNA sequence: TGTGCCAGCAGCGTAGGGAGTAGCGGGAGGGCCGTTAAAGATGAGCAGTTCTTC.

The rearrangement uses TRBV24-1 and TRBJ2-1; weak D call: TRBD1 (6 bases). Per germline, CDR1 KGHDR and CDR2 SFDVKD. Trimming cost V 0 bases and J 8 bases, with 13 bases left between them. The CDR3 contains 15 residues. In DNA form, the CDR3 reads TGTGCCACCAGTGATTTGACAGGGATGGGGGATGAGCAGTTCTTC. Translation gives CATSDLTGMGDEQFF.

V usage is TRBV11-2 and J usage is TRBJ2-5; TRBD2 is a possible D gene (6 bases). V lost 8 bases, J lost 5 bases, and 21 bases lay in between. CDR1 and CDR2 (germline): SGHAT, FQNNGV. There are 15 residues in the CDR3. The CDR3 protein is CASPRGYTMGETQYF. CDR3 nucleotide sequence: TGTGCCAGCCCACGGGGGTACACGATGGGGGAGACCCAGTACTTC.

V gene TRBV12-3 or TRBV12-4 combines with J gene TRBJ1-3; 7 nucleotides line up with TRBD1. V was pared by 5 bases and J by 5 bases, with 6 bases of the junction left unmatched. This CDR3 has 14 amino acids. CDR3 nucleotide sequence: TGTGCCAGCAGTCCAGGGACAGCTCGAAACACCATATATTTT. It encodes CASSPGTARNTIYF.

This chain links TRBV2 with TRBJ2-7; D remains unclear. From germline, CDR1 is SNHLY and CDR2 FYNNEI. CDR3 length: 12 residues. Trimming stripped 6 bases from V and 4 bases from J, with 10 bases between. Written as DNA, the CDR3 is TGTGCCAGCAGCAATGAGGCATACGAGCAGTACGTC. It specifies CASSNEAYEQYV.

V gene TRBV2 combines with J gene TRBJ2-7; 8 positions match TRBD2. V shed 7 bases, J shed 0 bases, and the junction held 5 bases outside the gene matches. This CDR3 has 14 residues. Germline V CDR1 and CDR2: SNHLY, FYNNEI. The CDR3 DNA reads as TGTGCCAGCACCTGGACTAGCACCTCCTACGAGCAGTACTTC. Translated: CASTWTSTSYEQYF.

V is TRBV12-3 or TRBV12-4 and J is TRBJ2-7; D is undetermined. The CDR3 spans 14 residues. Trimming took off 5 bases at V and 6 bases at J, with 17 bases between the two ends. Here the CDR3 reads CASSGDRHPAEQYF. The DNA for the CDR3 is TGTGCCAGCAGTGGTGATAGACATCCGGCCGAGCAGTACTTC.

The sample holds a few counts of this clonotype. V is TRBV24-1 and J is TRBJ2-1; D is perhaps TRBD1 (5 bases). The V end was cut by 3 bases, the J end by 7 bases, with 9 bases between. Germline-derived CDR1 and CDR2 are KGHDR and SFDVKD. CDR3 length equals 13 residues. CDR3 bases: TGTGCCACCAGTGATCCGGACAAAAATGAGCAGTTCTTC. It specifies CATSDPDKNEQFF.